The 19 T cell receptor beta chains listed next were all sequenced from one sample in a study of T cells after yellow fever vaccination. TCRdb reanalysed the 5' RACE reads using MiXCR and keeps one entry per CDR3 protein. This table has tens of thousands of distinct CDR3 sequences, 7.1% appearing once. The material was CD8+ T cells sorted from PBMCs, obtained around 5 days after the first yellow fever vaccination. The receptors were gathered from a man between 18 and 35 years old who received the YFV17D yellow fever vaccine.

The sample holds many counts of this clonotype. As DNA, the CDR3 is TGTGCCAGCAGCTTAGATTTGGGTCGGCCGGGGTACTTC. Protein product: CASSLDLGRPGYF. The chain links TRBV11-2 to TRBJ2-4; D remains unclear. CDR3 length: 13 amino acids. Germline CDR1 and CDR2: SGHAT and FQNNGV. Trimming cost V 0 bases and J 15 bases, with 15 bases left between them.

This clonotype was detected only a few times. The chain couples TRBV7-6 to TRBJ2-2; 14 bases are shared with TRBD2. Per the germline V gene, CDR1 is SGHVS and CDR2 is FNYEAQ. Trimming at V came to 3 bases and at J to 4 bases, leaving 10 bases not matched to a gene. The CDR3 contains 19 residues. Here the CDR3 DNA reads TGTGCCAGCAGCTTGGCCGGGACTAGCGGGGGCCGCGGCACCGGGGAGCTGTTTTTT. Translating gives CASSLAGTSGGRGTGELFF. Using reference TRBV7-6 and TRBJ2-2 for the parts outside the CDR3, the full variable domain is GAGVSQSPRYKVTKRGQDVALRCDPISGHVSLYWYRQALGQGPEFLTYFNYEAQQDKSGLPNDRFSAERPEGSISTLTIQRTEQRDSAMYRCASSLAGTSGGRGTGELFFGEGSRLTVL.

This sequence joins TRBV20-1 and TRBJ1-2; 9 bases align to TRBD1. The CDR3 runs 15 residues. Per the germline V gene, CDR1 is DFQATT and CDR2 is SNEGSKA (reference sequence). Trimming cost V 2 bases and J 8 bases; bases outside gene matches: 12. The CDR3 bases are TGCAGTGCTAGAACTGCTATACAGGGGGCGAAAGGCTACACCTTC. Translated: CSARTAIQGAKGYTF.

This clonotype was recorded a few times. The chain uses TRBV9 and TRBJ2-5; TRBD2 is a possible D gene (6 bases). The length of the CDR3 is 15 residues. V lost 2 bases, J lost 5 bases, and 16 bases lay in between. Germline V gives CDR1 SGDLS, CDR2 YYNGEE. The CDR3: CASSVLGEAGETQYF. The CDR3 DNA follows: TGTGCCAGCAGCGTCCTCGGGGAGGCCGGGGAGACCCAGTACTTC.

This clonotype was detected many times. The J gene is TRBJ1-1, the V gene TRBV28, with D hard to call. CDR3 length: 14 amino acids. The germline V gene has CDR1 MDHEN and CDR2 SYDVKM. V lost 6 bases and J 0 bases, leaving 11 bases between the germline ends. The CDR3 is CASRNDRMNTEAFF. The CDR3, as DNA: TGTGCCAGCAGAAACGACCGAATGAACACTGAAGCTTTCTTT.

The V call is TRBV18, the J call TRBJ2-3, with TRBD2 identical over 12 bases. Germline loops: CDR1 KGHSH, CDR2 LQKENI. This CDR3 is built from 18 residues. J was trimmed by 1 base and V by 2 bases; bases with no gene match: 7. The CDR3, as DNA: TGTGCCAGCTCACCATCTCTTCGGACTAGCGGGGGCACAGATACGCAGTATTTT. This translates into CASSPSLRTSGGTDTQYF.

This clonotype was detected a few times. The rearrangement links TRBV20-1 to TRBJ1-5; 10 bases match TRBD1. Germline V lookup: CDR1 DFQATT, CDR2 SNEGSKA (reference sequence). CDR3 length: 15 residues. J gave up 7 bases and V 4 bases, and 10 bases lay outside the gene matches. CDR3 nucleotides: TGCAGTGCTATCAGACAGGGGGCGTTGGGGCAGCCCCAGCATTTT. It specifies CSAIRQGALGQPQHF.

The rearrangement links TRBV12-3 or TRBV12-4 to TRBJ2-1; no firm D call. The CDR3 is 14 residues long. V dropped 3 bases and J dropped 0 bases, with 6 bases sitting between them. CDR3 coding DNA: TGTGCCAGCAGTTTTACCAGCTCCTACAATGAGCAGTTCTTC. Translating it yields CASSFTSSYNEQFF.

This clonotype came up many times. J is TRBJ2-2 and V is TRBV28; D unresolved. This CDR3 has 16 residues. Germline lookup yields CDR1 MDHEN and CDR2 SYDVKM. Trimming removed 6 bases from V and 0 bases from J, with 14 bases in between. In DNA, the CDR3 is TGTGCCAGCAGCTTAGTGGGCCAGGCGAACACCGGGGAGCTGTTTTTT. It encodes CASSLVGQANTGELFF.

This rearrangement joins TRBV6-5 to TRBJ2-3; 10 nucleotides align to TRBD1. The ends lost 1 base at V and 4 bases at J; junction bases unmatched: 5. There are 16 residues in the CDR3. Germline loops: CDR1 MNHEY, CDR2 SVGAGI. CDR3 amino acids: CASSYLGQGRSDTQYF. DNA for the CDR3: TGTGCCAGCAGTTACTTGGGACAGGGGAGGTCAGATACGCAGTATTTT.

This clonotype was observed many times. DNA of the CDR3: TGTGCCAGCAGCGTCTTACAGGGGCGACAAACTGAAGCTTTCTTT. This encodes CASSVLQGRQTEAFF. The rearrangement links TRBV7-9 to TRBJ1-1; 7 nucleotides line up with TRBD1. CDR3 length equals 15 residues. Trimming cost V 5 bases and J 5 bases; bases outside gene matches: 11. Germline CDR1 is SEHNR and CDR2 is FQNEAQ (reference sequence).

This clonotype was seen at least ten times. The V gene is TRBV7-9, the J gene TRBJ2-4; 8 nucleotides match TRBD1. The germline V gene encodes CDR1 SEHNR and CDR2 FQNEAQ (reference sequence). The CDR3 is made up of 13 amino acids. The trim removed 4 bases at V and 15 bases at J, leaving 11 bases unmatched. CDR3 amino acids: CASSSGGAANRYF. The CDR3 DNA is TGTGCCAGCAGCTCAGGGGGCGCTGCCAACCGGTACTTC.

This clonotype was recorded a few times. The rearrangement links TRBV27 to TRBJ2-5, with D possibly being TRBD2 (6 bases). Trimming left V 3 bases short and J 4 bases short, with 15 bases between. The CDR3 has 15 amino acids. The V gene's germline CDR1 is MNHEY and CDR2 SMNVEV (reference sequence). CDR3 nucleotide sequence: TGTGCCAGCAGTTTGTGGGGCGGGGTTGGAGAGACCCAGTACTTC. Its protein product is CASSLWGGVGETQYF.

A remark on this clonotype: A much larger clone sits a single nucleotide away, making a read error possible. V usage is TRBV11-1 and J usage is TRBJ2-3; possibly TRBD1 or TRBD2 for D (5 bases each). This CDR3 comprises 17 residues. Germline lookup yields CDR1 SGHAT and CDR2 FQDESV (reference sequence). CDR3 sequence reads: CTSSPTLGGPSTDTQYF. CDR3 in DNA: TGTACCAGCAGCCCTACCCTTGGGGGACCAAGCACAGATACGCAGTATTTT.

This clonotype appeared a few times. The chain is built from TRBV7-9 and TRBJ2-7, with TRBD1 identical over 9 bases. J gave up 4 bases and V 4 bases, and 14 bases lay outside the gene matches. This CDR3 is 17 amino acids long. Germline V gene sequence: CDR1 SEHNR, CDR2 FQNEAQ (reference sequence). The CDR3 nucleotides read TGTGCCAGCAGCTCCCGTTTGGGGACAGGGAACCCGTACGAGCAGTACTTC. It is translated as CASSSRLGTGNPYEQYF.

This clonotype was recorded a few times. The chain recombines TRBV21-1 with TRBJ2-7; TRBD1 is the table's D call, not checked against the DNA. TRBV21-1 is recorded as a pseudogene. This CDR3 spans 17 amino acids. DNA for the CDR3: TGTGCCAGCAGCAATTTTTTGAACGGCGGGGCGCGTTACGAGCAGTACTTC. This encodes CASSNFLNGGARYEQYF.

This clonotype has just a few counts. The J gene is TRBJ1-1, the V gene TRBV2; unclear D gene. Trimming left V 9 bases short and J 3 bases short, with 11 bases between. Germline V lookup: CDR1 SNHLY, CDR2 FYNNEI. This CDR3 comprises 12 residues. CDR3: CASPWLDTEAFF. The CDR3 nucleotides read TGTGCCAGTCCCTGGTTGGACACTGAAGCTTTCTTT.

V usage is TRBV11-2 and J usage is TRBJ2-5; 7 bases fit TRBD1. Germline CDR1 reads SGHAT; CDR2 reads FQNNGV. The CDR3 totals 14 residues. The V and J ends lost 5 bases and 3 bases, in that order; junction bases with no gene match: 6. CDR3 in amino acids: CASSMDRLEETQYF. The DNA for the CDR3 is TGTGCCAGCAGCATGGACAGGCTTGAAGAGACCCAGTACTTC.

For the CDR3, the DNA is TGTGCCAGCAGCTCTACCGGGACAAGGATGAACACTGAAGCTTTCTTT. This sequence encodes CASSSTGTRMNTEAFF. This chain links TRBV5-6 with TRBJ1-1, with a weak D call TRBD1 (6 bases). The CDR3 is 16 amino acids. Germline V CDR1 and CDR2: SGHDT, YYEEEE. V gave up 3 bases and J gave up 0 bases, with 15 bases separating them.